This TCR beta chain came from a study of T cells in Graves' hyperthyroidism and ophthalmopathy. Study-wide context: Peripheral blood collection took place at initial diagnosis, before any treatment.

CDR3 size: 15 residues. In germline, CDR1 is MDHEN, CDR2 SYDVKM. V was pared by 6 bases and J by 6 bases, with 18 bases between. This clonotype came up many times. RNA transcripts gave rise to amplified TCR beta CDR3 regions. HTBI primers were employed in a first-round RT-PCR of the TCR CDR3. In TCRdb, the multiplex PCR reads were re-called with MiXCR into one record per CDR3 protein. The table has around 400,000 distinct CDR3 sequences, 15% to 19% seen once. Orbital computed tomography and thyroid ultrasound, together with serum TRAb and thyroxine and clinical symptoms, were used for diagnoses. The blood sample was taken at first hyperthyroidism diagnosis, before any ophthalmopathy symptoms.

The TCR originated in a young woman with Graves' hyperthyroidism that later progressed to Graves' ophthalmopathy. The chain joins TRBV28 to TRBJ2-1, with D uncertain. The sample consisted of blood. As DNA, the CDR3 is TGTGCCAGCAGCCTAAAGCCGTGGCTTACCAATGAGCAGTTCTTC. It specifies CASSLKPWLTNEQFF.